Listed below are T cell receptor beta chains from one sample, sequenced in a study of cytomegalovirus exposure and HLA in healthy donors. The assay was immunoSEQ multiplex PCR, and TCRdb's table has in-frame clones only and misses some. This sample has 150,000 to 200,000 clones; roughly 80% occur once, and the top ten carry about 1.7%. Sequencing input: PBMCs. The origin of the receptors is a woman younger than 35 in good health and CMV-seronegative. Both conserved end residues are part of each CDR3. A D gene is named only where the DNA matches it firmly. Clone size is not always given. Where it is, it says once, few, many or a class for expanded clones.

length	V	J	size	D	CDR3	DNA
18	TRBV19	TRBJ1-1	.	TRBD1	CASSMALGQGLPNTEAFF	TGTGCCAGTAGTATGGCTTTGGGACAGGGGCTCCCGAACACTGAAGCTTTCTTT
14	TRBV2	TRBJ1-2	.	TRBD1	CASSDRVSNYGYTF	TGTGCCAGCAGCGACAGGGTCAGTAACTATGGCTACACCTTC
14	TRBV27	TRBJ2-1	.	.	CASSNSGFYNEQFF	TGTGCCAGCAGTAATAGCGGTTTCTACAATGAGCAGTTCTTC
14	TRBV5-4	TRBJ2-1	.	TRBD2	CASSPPGLVNEQFF	TGTGCCAGCAGCCCACCGGGACTAGTCAATGAGCAGTTCTTC
14	TRBV5-1	TRBJ2-7	.	.	CASSLERENYEQYF	TGCGCCAGCAGCTTGGAACGGGAGAACTACGAGCAGTACTTC
15	TRBV9	TRBJ2-3	.	TRBD2	CASSQLAGWADTQYF	TGTGCCAGCAGCCAACTAGCGGGCTGGGCAGATACGCAGTATTTT
15	TRBV15	TRBJ1-1	few	TRBD1	CATSSLDRVNTEAFF	TGTGCCACCAGCAGCCTAGACAGGGTGAACACTGAAGCTTTCTTT
15	TRBV4-2	TRBJ1-2	.	.	CASSQVPGLTGSYTF	TGTGCCAGCAGCCAAGTACCGGGACTCACCGGCAGCTACACCTTC
16	TRBV28	TRBJ2-1	.	TRBD2	CASRTWGTSGIYEQFF	TGTGCCAGCAGGACTTGGGGGACTAGCGGGATCTATGAGCAGTTCTTC
17	TRBV30	TRBJ2-6	.	.	CAWGVARVRSGANVLTF	TGTGCCTGGGGAGTCGCCCGGGTCCGCTCTGGGGCCAACGTCCTGACTTTC
14	TRBV19	TRBJ1-2	.	.	CASSIVGVDYGYTF	TGTGCCAGTAGTATAGTCGGAGTGGACTATGGCTACACCTTC
17	TRBV7-9	TRBJ2-7	.	TRBD2	CASSSRTSGVPFYEQYF	TGTGCCAGCAGCTCCAGGACTAGCGGCGTCCCTTTCTACGAGCAGTACTTC
15	TRBV29-1	TRBJ1-1	.	TRBD1	CSVEDRYRGYTEAFF	TGCAGCGTTGAAGATCGGTACAGGGGGTACACTGAAGCTTTCTTT
13	TRBV29-1	TRBJ1-2	few	.	CSVEKSQAYIYTF	TGCAGCGTTGAAAAAAGCCAGGCCTACATATACACCTTC
13	TRBV6-5	TRBJ1-2	.	.	CASSYGGQNGYTF	TGTGCCAGCAGTTACGGAGGACAGAATGGCTACACCTTC
16	TRBV7-2	TRBJ2-1	.	.	CASSLAPRDIYNEQFF	TGTGCCAGCAGCTTAGCGCCCCGGGACATCTACAATGAGCAGTTCTTC
15	TRBV5-1	TRBJ2-3	.	TRBD2	CASSSTSGSTDTQYF	TGCGCCAGCAGCAGCACTAGCGGTTCCACAGATACGCAGTATTTT
17	TRBV21-1	TRBJ2-5	.	.	CASSKARGRLKQETQYF	TGTGCCAGCAGCAAAGCAAGGGGGCGGTTGAAACAAGAGACCCAGTACTTC
13	TRBV21-1	TRBJ1-1	.	.	CASSFCQGTEAFF	TGTGCCAGCAGCTTCTGTCAGGGAACTGAAGCTTTCTTT
17	TRBV21-1	TRBJ2-7	.	.	CASSKDRGLAHTYEQYF	TGTGCCAGCAGCAAAGACCGGGGACTAGCGCATACTTACGAGCAGTACTTC
15	TRBV18	TRBJ2-7	.	.	CASSPTDLYSYEQYF	TGTGCCAGCTCACCGACAGACCTATACTCCTACGAGCAGTACTTC
12	TRBV5-6	TRBJ1-2	few	.	CASSGGLGGYTF	TGTGCCAGCAGCGGGGGACTGGGGGGCTACACCTTC
13	TRBV5-4	TRBJ1-1	few	TRBD1	CASTGTGYTEAFF	TGTGCCAGTACCGGGACAGGGTACACTGAAGCTTTCTTT
16	TRBV4-2	TRBJ2-7	.	.	CASSPSPAGVSYEQYF	TGTGCCAGCAGCCCATCCCCAGCGGGTGTCTCCTACGAGCAGTACTTC
15	TRBV7-9	TRBJ2-6	.	.	CASSLERVWANVLTF	TGTGCCAGCAGCTTAGAGAGGGTGTGGGCCAACGTCCTGACTTTC
15	TRBV6-1	TRBJ1-5	.	TRBD1	CASSEGTGGVQPQHF	TGTGCCAGCAGTGAAGGGACAGGGGGGGTTCAGCCCCAGCATTTT
13	TRBV4-1	TRBJ1-5	.	.	CASSQFIGQPQHF	TGCGCCAGCAGCCAGTTCATCGGTCAGCCCCAGCATTTT
14	TRBV28	TRBJ1-2	.	TRBD1	CASRTGGGNYGYTF	TGTGCCAGCAGGACAGGGGGTGGGAACTATGGCTACACCTTC
16	TRBV5-3	TRBJ2-1	.	.	CARSLVAAKRYNEQFF	TGTGCCAGAAGCCTCGTCGCGGCTAAGAGGTACAATGAGCAGTTCTTC